These T cell receptor beta chains were read from a single sample in a study of early T cells in non-severe SARS-CoV-2 infection. MiXCR was run by TCRdb on the 5' RACE reads, yielding one entry per CDR3 protein. The sample carries some 80,000 distinct CDR3 sequences, about 13% recorded once. The sequenced sample consisted of whole blood. The receptors were sampled from an adult who was a healthcare worker with PCR-confirmed SARS-CoV-2 infection or an uninfected control (not recorded which). The CDR3 runs from the conserved cysteine through the conserved F or W. The D gene is left open where the match is weak. Only some rows state a clone size, as once, few, many or a class for expanded clones.

CDR3 protein: CSARDFGTSGDTQYF
CDR3 DNA: TGCAGTGCTAGAGATTTTGGGACTAGCGGGGATACGCAGTATTTT
J gene: TRBJ2-3
D gene: TRBD2
V gene: TRBV20-1
clone size: few

CDR3 protein: CSATYIAGGGNEQFF
CDR3 DNA: TGCAGTGCTACCTACATAGCGGGGGGTGGTAATGAGCAGTTCTTC
J gene: TRBJ2-1
D gene: TRBD2
V gene: TRBV20-1
clone size: few

CDR3 protein: CASRSGNTIYF
CDR3 DNA: TGTGCCAGCAGGTCTGGAAACACCATATATTTT
J gene: TRBJ1-3
D gene: NA
V gene: TRBV28
clone size: few

CDR3 protein: CAPEADLTDTQYF
CDR3 DNA: TGTGCCCCCGAAGCAGATCTCACAGATACGCAGTATTTT
J gene: TRBJ2-3
D gene: NA
V gene: TRBV24-1
clone size: many

CDR3 protein: CASSPTGGVYEKLFF
CDR3 DNA: TGCGCCAGCAGCCCAACAGGGGGTGTATATGAAAAACTGTTTTTT
J gene: TRBJ1-4
D gene: TRBD1
V gene: TRBV4-1
clone size: many

CDR3 protein: CATSTWGRDGYGYTF
CDR3 DNA: TGTGCCACCAGCACCTGGGGGCGGGACGGCTATGGCTACACCTTC
J gene: TRBJ1-2
D gene: NA
V gene: TRBV15
clone size: NA

CDR3 protein: CASSYMGGNNYGYTF
CDR3 DNA: TGTGCCAGCAGTTACATGGGGGGCAATAACTATGGCTACACCTTC
J gene: TRBJ1-2
D gene: NA
V gene: TRBV6-5
clone size: NA

CDR3 protein: CASSPVRGRGQGQPQHF
CDR3 DNA: TGTGCCAGTAGTCCTGTCCGGGGCAGGGGGCAGGGTCAGCCCCAGCATTTT
J gene: TRBJ1-5
D gene: TRBD1
V gene: TRBV19
clone size: many

CDR3 protein: CASSIGTGSYEQYF
CDR3 DNA: TGTGCCAGCAGCATCGGGACAGGCTCCTACGAGCAGTACTTC
J gene: TRBJ2-7
D gene: TRBD1
V gene: TRBV5-4
clone size: many

CDR3 protein: CASSPFRGRGTDTQYF
CDR3 DNA: TGCGCCAGCAGCCCTTTCAGGGGAAGGGGCACAGATACGCAGTATTTT
J gene: TRBJ2-3
D gene: NA
V gene: TRBV5-1
clone size: few

CDR3 protein: CSVGGEKLFF
CDR3 DNA: TGCAGCGTTGGCGGTGAAAAACTGTTTTTT
J gene: TRBJ1-4
D gene: NA
V gene: TRBV29-1
clone size: many

CDR3 protein: CASSPDRQESIAFF
CDR3 DNA: TGTGCCAGCTCACCCGATCGACAGGAGAGCATAGCTTTCTTT
J gene: TRBJ1-1
D gene: NA
V gene: TRBV18
clone size: many

CDR3 protein: CASSSPSGLPDIQYF
CDR3 DNA: TGTGCCAGCAGCAGCCCCAGCGGTCTCCCTGACATTCAGTACTTC
J gene: TRBJ2-4
D gene: NA
V gene: TRBV11-2
clone size: NA

CDR3 protein: CSAGQGGTEAFF
CDR3 DNA: TGCAGCGCCGGACAGGGAGGCACTGAAGCTTTCTTT
J gene: TRBJ1-1
D gene: TRBD1
V gene: TRBV29-1
clone size: NA

CDR3 protein: CASSPLWGSTSTDTQYF
CDR3 DNA: TGCGCCAGCAGCCCCCTATGGGGCAGTACTAGCACAGATACGCAGTATTTT
J gene: TRBJ2-3
D gene: NA
V gene: TRBV5-1
clone size: many

CDR3 protein: CASSRGTGDVDTQYF
CDR3 DNA: TGCGCCAGCAGCCGAGGGACAGGGGATGTAGATACGCAGTATTTT
J gene: TRBJ2-3
D gene: TRBD1
V gene: TRBV5-1
clone size: NA

CDR3 protein: CASSISQGGGYTF
CDR3 DNA: TGTGCCAGTAGTATAAGCCAGGGAGGCGGCTACACCTTC
J gene: TRBJ1-2
D gene: NA
V gene: TRBV19
clone size: few

CDR3 protein: CASSPLISGNTIYF
CDR3 DNA: TGTGCCAGCAGCCCGCTTATCTCTGGAAACACCATATATTTT
J gene: TRBJ1-3
D gene: NA
V gene: TRBV6-6
clone size: many

CDR3 protein: CASSLDTYTGELFF
CDR3 DNA: TGTGCCAGCAGTTTGGACACTTACACCGGGGAGCTGTTTTTT
J gene: TRBJ2-2
D gene: NA
V gene: TRBV27
clone size: few

CDR3 protein: CASSLDMPSGDTQYF
CDR3 DNA: TGTGCCAGCAGCTTAGATATGCCTAGCGGCGATACGCAGTATTTT
J gene: TRBJ2-3
D gene: TRBD2
V gene: TRBV7-2
clone size: few

CDR3 protein: CASSPQGQGNYGYTF
CDR3 DNA: TGTGCCAGCAGCCCCCAGGGCCAGGGTAACTATGGCTACACCTTC
J gene: TRBJ1-2
D gene: NA
V gene: TRBV7-2
clone size: few

CDR3 protein: CASSAGFLSGNTIYF
CDR3 DNA: TGTGCCAGTAGTGCGGGGTTCCTCTCTGGAAACACCATATATTTT
J gene: TRBJ1-3
D gene: NA
V gene: TRBV19
clone size: many

CDR3 protein: CASSLELAGDHYEQYF
CDR3 DNA: TGCGCCAGCAGCTTGGAACTAGCGGGGGACCACTACGAGCAGTACTTC
J gene: TRBJ2-7
D gene: TRBD2
V gene: TRBV5-1
clone size: few

CDR3 protein: CASSGTGSNQPQHF
CDR3 DNA: TGTGCCAGTAGCGGGACAGGGTCCAATCAGCCCCAGCATTTT
J gene: TRBJ1-5
D gene: TRBD1
V gene: TRBV19
clone size: few

CDR3 protein: CASSKTELGQYF
CDR3 DNA: TGTGCCAGCAGCAAGACGGAGTTGGGGCAGTATTTT
J gene: TRBJ2-3
D gene: NA
V gene: TRBV7-9
clone size: many

CDR3 protein: CASSDSLDIAPRAFF
CDR3 DNA: TGTGCCAGCAGTGATTCATTAGACATCGCCCCACGAGCTTTCTTT
J gene: TRBJ1-1
D gene: NA
V gene: TRBV2
clone size: NA

CDR3 protein: CASSEGLGMARETQYF
CDR3 DNA: TGTGCCAGCAGTGAAGGACTAGGGATGGCGAGAGAGACCCAGTACTTC
J gene: TRBJ2-5
D gene: NA
V gene: TRBV6-1
clone size: NA

CDR3 protein: CASSYRVRSYNEQFF
CDR3 DNA: TGCGCCAGCAGCTACAGGGTTCGGTCCTACAATGAGCAGTTCTTC
J gene: TRBJ2-1
D gene: NA
V gene: TRBV4-3
clone size: few

CDR3 protein: CSATRDRSSYNEQFF
CDR3 DNA: TGCAGTGCTACCCGGGACAGGAGCTCCTACAATGAGCAGTTCTTC
J gene: TRBJ2-1
D gene: TRBD1
V gene: TRBV20-1
clone size: few

CDR3 protein: CASSRGRSREEKLFF
CDR3 DNA: TGTGCCAGCAGCCGAGGGAGGTCGAGAGAAGAAAAACTGTTTTTT
J gene: TRBJ1-4
D gene: NA
V gene: TRBV27
clone size: many

CDR3 protein: CASSFRGPSTDTQYF
CDR3 DNA: TGTGCCAGCAGCTTTCGGGGCCCGAGCACAGATACGCAGTATTTT
J gene: TRBJ2-3
D gene: NA
V gene: TRBV13
clone size: NA

CDR3 protein: CASSQNSPGYTEAFF
CDR3 DNA: TGTGCCAGCAGCCAGAACAGCCCTGGATACACTGAAGCTTTCTTT
J gene: TRBJ1-1
D gene: NA
V gene: TRBV3-1
clone size: NA

CDR3 protein: CASRWGRADNEQFF
CDR3 DNA: TGTGCCAGCAGATGGGGCAGGGCTGACAATGAGCAGTTCTTC
J gene: TRBJ2-1
D gene: NA
V gene: TRBV2
clone size: NA

CDR3 protein: CASSYNGGGADTQYF
CDR3 DNA: TGTGCCAGCAGTTACAATGGCGGGGGGGCAGATACGCAGTATTTT
J gene: TRBJ2-3
D gene: TRBD2
V gene: TRBV6-2/TRBV6-3
clone size: few

CDR3 protein: CASSSRGGQDGYTF
CDR3 DNA: TGTGCCAGCAGCTCCAGAGGGGGCCAGGATGGCTACACCTTC
J gene: TRBJ1-2
D gene: TRBD1
V gene: TRBV7-9
clone size: NA

CDR3 protein: CASSPPQGVYEQYF
CDR3 DNA: TGTGCCAGCAGTCCCCCACAGGGGGTATACGAGCAGTACTTC
J gene: TRBJ2-7
D gene: TRBD1
V gene: TRBV12-3/TRBV12-4
clone size: few